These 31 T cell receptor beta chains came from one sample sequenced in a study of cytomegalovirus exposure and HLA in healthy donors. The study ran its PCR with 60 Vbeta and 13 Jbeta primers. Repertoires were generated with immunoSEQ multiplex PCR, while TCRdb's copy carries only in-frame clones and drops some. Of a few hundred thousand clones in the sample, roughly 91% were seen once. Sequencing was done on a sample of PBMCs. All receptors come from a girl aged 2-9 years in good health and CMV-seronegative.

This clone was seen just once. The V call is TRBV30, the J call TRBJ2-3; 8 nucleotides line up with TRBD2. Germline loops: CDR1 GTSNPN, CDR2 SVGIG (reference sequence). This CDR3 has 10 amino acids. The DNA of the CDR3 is TGTGCAGCGGCGGGGGGTACGCAGTATTTT. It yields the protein CAAAGGTQYF.

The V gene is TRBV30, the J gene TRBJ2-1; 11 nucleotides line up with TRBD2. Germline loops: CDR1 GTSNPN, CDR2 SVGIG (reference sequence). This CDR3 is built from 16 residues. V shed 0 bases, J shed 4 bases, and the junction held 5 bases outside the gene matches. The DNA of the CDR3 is TGTGCCTGGAGTGTACGTACTAGCGGGGGATACAATGAGCAGTTCTTC. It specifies CAWSVRTSGGYNEQFF.

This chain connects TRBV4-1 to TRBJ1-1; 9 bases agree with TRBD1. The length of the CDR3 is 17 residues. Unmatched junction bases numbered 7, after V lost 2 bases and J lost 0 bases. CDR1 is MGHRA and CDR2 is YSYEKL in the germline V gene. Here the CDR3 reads CASSQTGGGWVNTEAFF. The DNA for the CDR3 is TGCGCCAGCAGCCAAACAGGGGGCGGTTGGGTGAACACTGAAGCTTTCTTT.

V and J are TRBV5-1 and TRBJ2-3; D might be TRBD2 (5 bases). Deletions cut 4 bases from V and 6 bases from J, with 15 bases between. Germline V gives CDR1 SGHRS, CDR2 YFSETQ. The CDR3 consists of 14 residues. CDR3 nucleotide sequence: TGCGCCAGCAGCCCGGGATCCGCCAAGGATACGCAGTATTTT. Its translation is CASSPGSAKDTQYF. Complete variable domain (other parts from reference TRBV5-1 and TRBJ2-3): KAGVTQTPRYLIKTRGQQVTLSCSPISGHRSVSWYQQTPGQGLQFLFEYFSETQRNKGNFPGRFSGRQFSNSRSEMNVSTLELGDSALYLCASSPGSAKDTQYFGPGTRLTVL.

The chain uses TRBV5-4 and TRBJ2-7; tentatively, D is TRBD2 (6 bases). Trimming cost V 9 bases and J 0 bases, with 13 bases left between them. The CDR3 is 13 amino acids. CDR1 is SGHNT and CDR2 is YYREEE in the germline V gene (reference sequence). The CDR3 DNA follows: TGTGCCATCTCCAGCGGGTCCTCCTACGAGCAGTACTTC. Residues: CAISSGSSYEQYF.

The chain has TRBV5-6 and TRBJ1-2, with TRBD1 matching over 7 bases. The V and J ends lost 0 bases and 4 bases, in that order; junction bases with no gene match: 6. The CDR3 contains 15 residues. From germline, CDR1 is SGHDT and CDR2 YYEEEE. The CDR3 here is CASSLGDRASYGYTF. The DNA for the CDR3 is TGTGCCAGCAGCTTGGGGGACAGAGCTTCCTATGGCTACACCTTC. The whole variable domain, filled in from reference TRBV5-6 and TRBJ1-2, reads DAGVTQSPTHLIKTRGQQVTLRCSPKSGHDTVSWYQQALGQGPQFIFQYYEEEERQRGNFPDRFSGHQFPNYSSELNVNALLLGDSALYLCASSLGDRASYGYTFGSGTRLTVV.

DNA of the CDR3: TGCGCCAGCAGCCGTGGAGATACTAGCGGGAGGAACACCGGGGAGCTGTTTTTT. Its translation is CASSRGDTSGRNTGELFF. The chain combines TRBV5-1 with TRBJ2-2; 11 bases are a match to TRBD2. The length of the CDR3 is 18 residues. Germline V gene lookup returns CDR1 SGHRS and CDR2 YFSETQ. V shed 4 bases and J 1 base; nucleotides not matched to a gene: 9.

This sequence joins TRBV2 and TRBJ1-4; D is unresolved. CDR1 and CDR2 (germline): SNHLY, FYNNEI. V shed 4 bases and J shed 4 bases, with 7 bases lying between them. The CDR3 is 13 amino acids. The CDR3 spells CASSGQVNEKLFF. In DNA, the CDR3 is TGTGCCAGCAGTGGGCAGGTTAATGAAAAACTGTTTTTT.

CDR3 coding DNA: TGCGCCAGCAGCTGGGGGACAGGGAGTCAGCCCCAGCATTTT. Protein sequence: CASSWGTGSQPQHF. The rearrangement joins TRBV5-1 to TRBJ1-5, with TRBD1 identical over 9 bases. The CDR3 is made up of 14 amino acids. With V trimmed by 3 bases and J by 6 bases, 4 bases remained unmatched. CDR1 SGHRS and CDR2 YFSETQ come from the germline V gene.

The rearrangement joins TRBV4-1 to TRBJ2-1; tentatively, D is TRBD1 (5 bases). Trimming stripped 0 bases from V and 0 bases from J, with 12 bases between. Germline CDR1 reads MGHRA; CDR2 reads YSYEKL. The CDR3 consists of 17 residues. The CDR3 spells CASSQDPPGSSYNEQFF. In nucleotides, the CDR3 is TGCGCCAGCAGCCAAGATCCCCCAGGGTCCTCCTACAATGAGCAGTTCTTC.

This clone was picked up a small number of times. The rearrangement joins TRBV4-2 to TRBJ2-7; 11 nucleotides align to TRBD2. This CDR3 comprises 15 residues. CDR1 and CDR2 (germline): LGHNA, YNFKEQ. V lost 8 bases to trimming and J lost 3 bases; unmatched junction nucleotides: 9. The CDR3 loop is CASGSGTSGFYEQYF. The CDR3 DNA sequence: TGTGCCAGCGGCTCCGGGACTAGCGGATTCTACGAGCAGTACTTC.

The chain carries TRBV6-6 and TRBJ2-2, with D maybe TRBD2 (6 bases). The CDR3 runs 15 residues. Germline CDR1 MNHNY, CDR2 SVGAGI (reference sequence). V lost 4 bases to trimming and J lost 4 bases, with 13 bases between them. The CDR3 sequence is CASSLYSGSTGELFF. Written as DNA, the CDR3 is TGTGCCAGCAGTTTATATAGCGGTTCCACCGGGGAGCTGTTTTTT.

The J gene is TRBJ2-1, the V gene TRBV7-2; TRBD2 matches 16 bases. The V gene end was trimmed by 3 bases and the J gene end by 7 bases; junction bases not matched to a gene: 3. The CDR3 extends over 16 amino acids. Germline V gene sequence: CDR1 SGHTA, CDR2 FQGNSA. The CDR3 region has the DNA TGTGCCAGCAGCTTGGGACTAGCGGGAGGGTTAAATGAGCAGTTCTTC. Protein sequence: CASSLGLAGGLNEQFF.

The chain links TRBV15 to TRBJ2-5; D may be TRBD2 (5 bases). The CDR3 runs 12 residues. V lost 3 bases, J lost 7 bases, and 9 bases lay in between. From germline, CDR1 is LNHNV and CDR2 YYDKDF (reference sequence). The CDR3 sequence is CATSSSRGTQYF. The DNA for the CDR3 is TGTGCCACCAGCAGTTCTCGGGGGACCCAGTACTTC.

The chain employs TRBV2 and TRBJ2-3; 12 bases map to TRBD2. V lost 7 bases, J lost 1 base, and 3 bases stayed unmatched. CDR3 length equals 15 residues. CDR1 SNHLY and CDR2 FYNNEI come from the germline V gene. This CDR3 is CASNRLAGGTDTQYF. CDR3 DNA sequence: TGTGCCAGCAACCGACTAGCGGGGGGCACAGATACGCAGTATTTT.

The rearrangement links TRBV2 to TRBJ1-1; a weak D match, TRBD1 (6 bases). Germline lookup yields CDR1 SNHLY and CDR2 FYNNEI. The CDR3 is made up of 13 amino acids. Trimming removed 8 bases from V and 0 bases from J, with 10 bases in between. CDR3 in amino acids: CASDRPMNTEAFF. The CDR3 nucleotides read TGTGCCAGCGACAGGCCTATGAACACTGAAGCTTTCTTT.

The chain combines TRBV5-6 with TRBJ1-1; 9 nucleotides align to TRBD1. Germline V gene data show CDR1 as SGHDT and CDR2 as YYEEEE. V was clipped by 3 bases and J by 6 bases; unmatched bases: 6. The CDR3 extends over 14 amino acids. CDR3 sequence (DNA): TGTGCCAGCAGCTGGACAGGGGATGTCGCTGAAGCTTTCTTT. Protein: CASSWTGDVAEAFF.

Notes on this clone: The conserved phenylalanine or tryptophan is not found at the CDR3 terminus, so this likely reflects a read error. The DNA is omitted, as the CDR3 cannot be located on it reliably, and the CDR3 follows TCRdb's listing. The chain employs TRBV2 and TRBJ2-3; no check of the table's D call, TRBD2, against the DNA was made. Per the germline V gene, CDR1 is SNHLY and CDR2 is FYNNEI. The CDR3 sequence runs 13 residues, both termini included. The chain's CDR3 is CASKDHSGSGADY.

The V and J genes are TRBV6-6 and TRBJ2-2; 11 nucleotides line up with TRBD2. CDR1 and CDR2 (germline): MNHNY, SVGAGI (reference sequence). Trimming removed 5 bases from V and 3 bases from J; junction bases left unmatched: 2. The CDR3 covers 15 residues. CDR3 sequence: CASSLLAGDTGELFF. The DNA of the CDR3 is TGTGCCAGCAGTCTACTAGCGGGAGACACCGGGGAGCTGTTTTTT.

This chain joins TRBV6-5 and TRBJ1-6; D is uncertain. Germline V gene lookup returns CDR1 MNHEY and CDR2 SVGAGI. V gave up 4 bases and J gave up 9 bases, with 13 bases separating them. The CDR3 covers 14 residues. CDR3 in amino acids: CASSSPPTGSPLHF. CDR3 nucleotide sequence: TGTGCCAGCAGTTCCCCTCCGACGGGTTCACCCCTCCACTTT.

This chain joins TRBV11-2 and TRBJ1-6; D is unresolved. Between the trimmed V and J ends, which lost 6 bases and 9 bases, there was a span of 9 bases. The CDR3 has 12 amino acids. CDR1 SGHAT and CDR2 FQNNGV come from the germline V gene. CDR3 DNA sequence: TGTGCCAGCAGTCCAGGATTTTCACCCCTCCACTTT. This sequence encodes CASSPGFSPLHF.

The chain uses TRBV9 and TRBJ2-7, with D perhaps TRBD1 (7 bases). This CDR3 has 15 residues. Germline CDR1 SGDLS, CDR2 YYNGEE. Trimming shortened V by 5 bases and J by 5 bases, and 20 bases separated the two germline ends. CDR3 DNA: TGTGCCAGCAGTCCCCAGGGGGGAGCTGGACACGAGCAGTACTTC. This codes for CASSPQGGAGHEQYF.

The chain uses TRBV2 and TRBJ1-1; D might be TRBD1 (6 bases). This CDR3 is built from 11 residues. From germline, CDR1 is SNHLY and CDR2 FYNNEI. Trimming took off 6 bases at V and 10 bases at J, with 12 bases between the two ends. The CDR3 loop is CASRIVTGAFF. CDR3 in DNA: TGTGCCAGCAGGATCGTGACAGGAGCTTTCTTT.

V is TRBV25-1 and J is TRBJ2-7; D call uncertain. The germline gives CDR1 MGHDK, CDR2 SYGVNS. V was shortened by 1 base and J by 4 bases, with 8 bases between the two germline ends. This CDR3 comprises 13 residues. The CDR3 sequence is CASSEFGWYEQYF. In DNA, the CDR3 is TGTGCCAGCAGTGAATTCGGGTGGTACGAGCAGTACTTC.

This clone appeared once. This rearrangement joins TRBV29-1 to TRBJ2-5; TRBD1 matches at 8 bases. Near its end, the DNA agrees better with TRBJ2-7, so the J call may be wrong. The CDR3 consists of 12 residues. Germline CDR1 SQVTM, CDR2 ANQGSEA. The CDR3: CSVEVDRGEQYF. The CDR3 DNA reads TGCAGCGTTGAGGTAGACAGGGGCGAGCAGTACTTC.

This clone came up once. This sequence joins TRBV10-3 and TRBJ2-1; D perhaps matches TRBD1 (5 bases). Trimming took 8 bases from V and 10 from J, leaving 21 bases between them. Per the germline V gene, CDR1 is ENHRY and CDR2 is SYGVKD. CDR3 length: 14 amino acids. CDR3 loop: CAIRPGPDRREQFF. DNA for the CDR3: TGTGCCATCCGCCCCGGACCTGACAGACGGGAGCAGTTCTTC.

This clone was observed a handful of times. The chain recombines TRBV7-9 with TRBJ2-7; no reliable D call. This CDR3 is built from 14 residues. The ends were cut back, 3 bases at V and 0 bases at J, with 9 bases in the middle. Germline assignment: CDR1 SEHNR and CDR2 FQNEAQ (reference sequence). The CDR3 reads CASSFRSSSYEQYF. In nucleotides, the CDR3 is TGTGCCAGCAGCTTTCGGTCGAGCTCCTACGAGCAGTACTTC.

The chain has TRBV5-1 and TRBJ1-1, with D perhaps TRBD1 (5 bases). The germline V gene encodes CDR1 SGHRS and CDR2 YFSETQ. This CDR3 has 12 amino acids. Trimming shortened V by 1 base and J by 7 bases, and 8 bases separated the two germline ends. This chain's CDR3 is CASSLTQGEAFF. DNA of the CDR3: TGCGCCAGCAGCTTGACCCAGGGTGAAGCTTTCTTT.

The CDR3 spells CASSSSSRGIVWETQYF. CDR3 nucleotide sequence: TGTGCCAGCAGCTCCAGCAGCAGGGGGATAGTGTGGGAGACCCAGTACTTC. The J gene is TRBJ2-5, the V gene TRBV7-9; 7 nucleotides match TRBD1. CDR3 length: 17 residues. Germline V gene lookup returns CDR1 SEHNR and CDR2 FQNEAQ (reference sequence). The J segment lost 5 bases and the V segment lost 4 bases, leaving 16 bases of the junction unmatched. Complete variable domain (other parts from reference TRBV7-9 and TRBJ2-5): DTGVSQNPRHKITKRGQNVTFRCDPISEHNRLYWYRQTLGQGPEFLTYFQNEAQLEKSRLLSDRFSAERPKGSFSTLEIQRTEQGDSAMYLCASSSSSRGIVWETQYFGPGTRLLVL.

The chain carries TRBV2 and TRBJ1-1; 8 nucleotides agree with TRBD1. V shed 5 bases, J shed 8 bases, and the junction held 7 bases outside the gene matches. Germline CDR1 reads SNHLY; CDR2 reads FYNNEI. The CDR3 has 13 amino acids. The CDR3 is CASSFYRDREAFF. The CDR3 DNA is TGTGCCAGCAGTTTTTACCGGGACAGGGAAGCTTTCTTT.

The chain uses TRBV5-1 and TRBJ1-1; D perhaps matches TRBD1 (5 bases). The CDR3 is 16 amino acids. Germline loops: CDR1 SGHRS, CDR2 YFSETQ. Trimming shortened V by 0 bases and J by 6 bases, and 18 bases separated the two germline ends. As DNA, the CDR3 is TGCGCCAGCAGCTTGGGGGCAGGGATTACCTCCGCTGAAGCTTTCTTT. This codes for CASSLGAGITSAEAFF.